The source of this TCR beta chain is a study of blood T cell repertoires in COVID-19. The overall study: The United States, Italy and Spain were the sources of the acute and convalescent COVID-19 samples.

Some clones are missing from TCRdb's copy, which holds only in-frame ones; the method was immunoSEQ multiplex PCR. Of roughly 150,000 clones listed, around 80% were seen once; the top ten hold roughly 0.58%. The sample was peripheral blood. The clonotype comes from a man aged 55 to 70 with acute or convalescent COVID-19.

The CDR3 protein is CASSRPGTAYGYTF. CDR3 coding DNA: TGTGCCAGCAGCCGTCCCGGGACAGCCTATGGCTACACCTTC. This rearrangement joins TRBV5-4 to TRBJ1-2; 7 bases line up with TRBD1. The CDR3 is made up of 14 amino acids. V shed 4 bases and J 4 bases; nucleotides not matched to a gene: 7. Germline CDR1 SGHNT, CDR2 YYREEE (reference sequence). Looking up the rest from reference TRBV5-4 and TRBJ1-2 gives the full variable domain: ETGVTQSPTHLIKTRGQQVTLRCSSQSGHNTVSWYQQALGQGPQFIFQYYREEENGRGNFPPRFSGLQFPNYSSELNVNALELDDSALYLCASSRPGTAYGYTFGSGTRLTVV.